This TCR beta chain stems from a study of naive and memory T cell subsets. As regards this clonotype: The antigen is not known.

An equimolar mix of two oligonucleotides served as the beta constant-region primer for TRBC1 and TRBC2. Ligated cDNA was amplified by four rounds of PCR with nested alpha and beta constant-region primers and SP2. An oligonucleotide with the SP2 primer and a 12-nucleotide UMI was ligated to the cDNA 3' end. TCRdb re-called the UMI-ligation and nested PCR reads through MiXCR, storing one row per CDR3 protein. This table has roughly 150,000 distinct CDR3 sequences, 22% appearing once. Findings and caveats of the study: Possibly reflecting memory cells re-expressing CD45RA, a few larger clonotypes occurred in naive repertoires, especially CD8. Activation and differentiation may alter RNA-based TCR counts.

V lost 5 bases and J 1 base, leaving 14 bases between the germline ends. The germline CDR1 and CDR2 sequences are SGHAT and FQNNGV. This CDR3 has 16 residues. The origin of this receptor is a human donor in good health. V and J are TRBV11-2 and TRBJ2-2; D may be TRBD1 (6 bases). Sequencing was performed on naive CD4+ T cells from blood. The CDR3 coding sequence is TGTGCCAGCAGCCCTCAGACAGGATTGAACACCGGGGAGCTGTTTTTT. This encodes CASSPQTGLNTGELFF.